This T cell receptor beta chain was sequenced for a study of T-cell reconstitution after alpha-beta-depleted transplantation in children. The germline CDR1 and CDR2 sequences are SGHRS and YFSETQ. V lost 0 bases and J lost 7, with 11 bases in between. The CDR3 totals 14 residues. Construction of the TCRbeta library involved unique molecular identifiers. TCRdb itself ran the PCR reads through MiXCR, one entry per CDR3 protein. Of a few hundred thousand distinct CDR3 sequences in the sample, about an eighth were seen once. The chain employs TRBV5-1 and TRBJ2-1; D unclear. The TCR sequence derives from a human donor who donated a stem cell graft to a child with Fanconi anemia. The starting material was PBMCs, obtained from the stem cell graft. The CDR3 spells CASSLALGRNEQFF. The CDR3 bases are TGCGCCAGCAGCTTGGCTCTAGGCCGAAATGAGCAGTTCTTC.